This T cell receptor (beta chain) was found in a study of T cell responses to AZD1222 COVID-19 vaccine. The length of the CDR3 is 18 residues. J lost 0 bases, V lost 4 bases, and 9 bases had no gene match. Germline V gene data show CDR1 as SGDLS and CDR2 as YYNGEE. Clones were sequenced by immunoSEQ multiplex PCR, and TCRdb holds only the in-frame ones, with some missing. This sample yields approximately 98,000 clones, of which 89% are seen a single time; around 3.3% belongs to the top ten. Material: peripheral blood, obtained on day 0 of MenACWY control vaccination. V gene TRBV9 combines with J gene TRBJ2-7; 14 bases agree with TRBD2. The receptor was derived from an adult in good health. The CDR3 region has the DNA TGTGCCAGCAGCACCGGACTAGCGGGGGGAACATCCTCCTACGAGCAGTACTTC. It codes for CASSTGLAGGTSSYEQYF.